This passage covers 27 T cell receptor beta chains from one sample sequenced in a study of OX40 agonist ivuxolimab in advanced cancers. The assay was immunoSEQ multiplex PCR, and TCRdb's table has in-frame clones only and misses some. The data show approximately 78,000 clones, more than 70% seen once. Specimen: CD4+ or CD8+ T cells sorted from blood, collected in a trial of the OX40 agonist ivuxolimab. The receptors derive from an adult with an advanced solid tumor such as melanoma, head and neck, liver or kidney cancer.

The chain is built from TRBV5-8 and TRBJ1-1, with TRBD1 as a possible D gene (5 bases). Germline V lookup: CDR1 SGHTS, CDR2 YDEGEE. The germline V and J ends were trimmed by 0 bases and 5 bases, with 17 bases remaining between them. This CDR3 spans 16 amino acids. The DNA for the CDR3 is TGTGCCAGCAGCTTGGGGGCTGGGCAGGGACCGACTGAAGCTTTCTTT. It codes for CASSLGAGQGPTEAFF. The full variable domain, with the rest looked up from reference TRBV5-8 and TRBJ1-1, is EAGVTQSPTHLIKTRGQQATLRCSPISGHTSVYWYQQALGLGLQFLLWYDEGEERNRGNFPPRFSGRQFPNYSSELNVNALELEDSALYLCASSLGAGQGPTEAFFGQGTRLTVV.

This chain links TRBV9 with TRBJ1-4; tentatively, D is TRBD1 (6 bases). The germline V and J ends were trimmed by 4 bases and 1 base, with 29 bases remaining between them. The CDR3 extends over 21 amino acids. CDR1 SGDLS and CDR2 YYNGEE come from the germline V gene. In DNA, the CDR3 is TGTGCCAGCAGCCCACGATATTCCAAGTGGGACACTCAGAGAACTAATGAAAAACTGTTTTTT. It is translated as CASSPRYSKWDTQRTNEKLFF.

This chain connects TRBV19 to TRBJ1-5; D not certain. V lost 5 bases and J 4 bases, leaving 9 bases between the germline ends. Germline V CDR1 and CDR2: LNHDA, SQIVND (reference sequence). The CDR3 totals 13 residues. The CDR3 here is CASSPQKNQPQHF. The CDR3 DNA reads TGTGCCAGTAGTCCTCAGAAGAATCAGCCCCAGCATTTT.

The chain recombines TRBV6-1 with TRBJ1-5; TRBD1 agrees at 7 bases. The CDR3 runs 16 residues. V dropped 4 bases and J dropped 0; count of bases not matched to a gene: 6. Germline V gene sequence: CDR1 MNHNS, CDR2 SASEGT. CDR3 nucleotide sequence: TGTGCCAGCAGTGGGGGACAGTTGTATAGCAATCAGCCCCAGCATTTT. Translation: CASSGGQLYSNQPQHF.

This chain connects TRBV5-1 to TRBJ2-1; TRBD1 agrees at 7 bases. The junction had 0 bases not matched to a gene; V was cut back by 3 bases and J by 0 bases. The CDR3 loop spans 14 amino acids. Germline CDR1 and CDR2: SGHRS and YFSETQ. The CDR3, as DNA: TGCGCCAGCAGCTCAGGGGGCTCCTACAATGAGCAGTTCTTC. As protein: CASSSGGSYNEQFF.

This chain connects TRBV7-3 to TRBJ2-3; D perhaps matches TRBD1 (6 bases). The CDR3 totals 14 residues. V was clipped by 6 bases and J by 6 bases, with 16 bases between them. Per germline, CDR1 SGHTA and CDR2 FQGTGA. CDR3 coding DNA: TGTGCCAGCAGTTATAGCAGGGGTTCCGATACGCAGTATTTT. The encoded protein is CASSYSRGSDTQYF.

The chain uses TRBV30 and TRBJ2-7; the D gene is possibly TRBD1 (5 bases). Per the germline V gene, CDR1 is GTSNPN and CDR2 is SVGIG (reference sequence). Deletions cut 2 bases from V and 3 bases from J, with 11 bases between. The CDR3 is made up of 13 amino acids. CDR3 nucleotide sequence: TGTGCCTGGAGTCACACAGGAGTCTACGAGCAGTACTTC. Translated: CAWSHTGVYEQYF.

The CDR3 region is CASSSYGNLGTDTQYF. As DNA, the CDR3 is TGTGCCAGTAGTTCCTATGGCAACCTGGGCACAGATACGCAGTATTTT. The V and J genes are TRBV19 and TRBJ2-3; D gene uncertain. V was clipped by 5 bases and J by 1 base, with 16 bases between them. There are 16 residues in the CDR3. Germline V CDR1 and CDR2: LNHDA, SQIVND (reference sequence).

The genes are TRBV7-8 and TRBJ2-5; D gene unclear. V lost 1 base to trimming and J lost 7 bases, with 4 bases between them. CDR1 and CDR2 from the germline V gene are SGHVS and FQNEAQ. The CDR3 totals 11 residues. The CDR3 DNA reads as TGTGCCAGCAGCTTAGGCCGGACCCAGTACTTC. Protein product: CASSLGRTQYF.

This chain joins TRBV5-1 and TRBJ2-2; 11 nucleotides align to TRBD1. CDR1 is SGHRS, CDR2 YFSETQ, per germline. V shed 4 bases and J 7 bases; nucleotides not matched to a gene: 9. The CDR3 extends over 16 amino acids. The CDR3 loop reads CASSRRTGGSGGELFF. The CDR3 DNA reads TGCGCCAGCAGCCGCCGGACAGGGGGCTCCGGCGGGGAGCTGTTTTTT.

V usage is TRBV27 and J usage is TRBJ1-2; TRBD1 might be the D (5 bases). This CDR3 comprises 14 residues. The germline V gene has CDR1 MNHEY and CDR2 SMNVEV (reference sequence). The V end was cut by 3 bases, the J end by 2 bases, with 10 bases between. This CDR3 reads CASSFRGRNYGYTF. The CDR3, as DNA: TGTGCCAGCAGTTTTAGGGGTCGCAACTATGGCTACACCTTC.

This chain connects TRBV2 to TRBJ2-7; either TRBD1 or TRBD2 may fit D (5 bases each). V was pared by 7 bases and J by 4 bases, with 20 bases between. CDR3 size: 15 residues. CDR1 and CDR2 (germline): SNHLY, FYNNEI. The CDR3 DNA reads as TGTGCCAGCAAAACACCGGGACCGCCATTTTACGAGCAGTACTTC. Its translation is CASKTPGPPFYEQYF. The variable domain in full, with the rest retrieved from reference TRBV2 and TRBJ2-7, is EPEVTQTPSHQVTQMGQEVILRCVPISNHLYFYWYRQILGQKVEFLVSFYNNEISEKSEIFDDQFSVERPDGSNFTLKIRSTKLEDSAMYFCASKTPGPPFYEQYFGPGTRLTVT.

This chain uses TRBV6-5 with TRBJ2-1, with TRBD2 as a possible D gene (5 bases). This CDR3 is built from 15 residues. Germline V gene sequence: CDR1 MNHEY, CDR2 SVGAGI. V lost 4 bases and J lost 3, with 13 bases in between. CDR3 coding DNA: TGTGCCAGCAGTTCCGGACCAGCGGTCTACAATGAGCAGTTCTTC. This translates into CASSSGPAVYNEQFF.

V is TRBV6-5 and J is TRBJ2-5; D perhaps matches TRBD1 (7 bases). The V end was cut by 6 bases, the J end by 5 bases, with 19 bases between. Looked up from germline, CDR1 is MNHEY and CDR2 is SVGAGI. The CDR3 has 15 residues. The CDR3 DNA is TGTGCCAGCAGCGGAGGAGGGGGCCGGGAGGAGACCCAGTACTTC. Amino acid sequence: CASSGGGGREETQYF.

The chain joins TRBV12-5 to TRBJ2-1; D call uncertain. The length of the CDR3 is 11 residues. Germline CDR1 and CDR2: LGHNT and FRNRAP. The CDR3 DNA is TGTGCCAGGATCCGGGACAATGAGCAGTTCTTC. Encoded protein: CARIRDNEQFF.

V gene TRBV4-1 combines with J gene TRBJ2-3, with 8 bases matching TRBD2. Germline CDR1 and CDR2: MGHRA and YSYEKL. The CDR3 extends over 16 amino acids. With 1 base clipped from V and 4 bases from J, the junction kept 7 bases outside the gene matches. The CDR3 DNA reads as TGCGCCAGCAGCCAAGTAGCGGGGAGCTCCCCAGATACGCAGTATTTT. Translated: CASSQVAGSSPDTQYF.

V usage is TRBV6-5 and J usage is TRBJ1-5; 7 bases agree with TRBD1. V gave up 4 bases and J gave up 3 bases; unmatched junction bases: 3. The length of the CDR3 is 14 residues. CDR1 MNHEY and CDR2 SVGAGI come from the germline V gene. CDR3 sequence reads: CASSWTGVNQPQHF. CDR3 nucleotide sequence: TGTGCCAGCAGTTGGACAGGAGTCAATCAGCCCCAGCATTTT.

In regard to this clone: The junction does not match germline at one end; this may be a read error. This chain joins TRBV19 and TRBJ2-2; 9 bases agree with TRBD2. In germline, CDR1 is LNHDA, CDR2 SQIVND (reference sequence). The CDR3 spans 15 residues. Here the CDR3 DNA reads TGTGTCAGTAACCCACTAGCGGGGAACACCGGGGAGCTGTTTTTT. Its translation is CVSNPLAGNTGELFF.

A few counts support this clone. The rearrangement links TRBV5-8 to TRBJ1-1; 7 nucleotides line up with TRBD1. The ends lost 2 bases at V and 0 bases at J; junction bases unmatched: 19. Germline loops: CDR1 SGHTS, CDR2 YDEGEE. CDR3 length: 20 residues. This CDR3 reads CASSLRQGPGGIMLNTEAFF. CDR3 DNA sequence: TGTGCCAGCAGCTTAAGACAGGGTCCAGGGGGGATCATGCTGAACACTGAAGCTTTCTTT. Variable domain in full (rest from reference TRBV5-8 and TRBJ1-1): EAGVTQSPTHLIKTRGQQATLRCSPISGHTSVYWYQQALGLGLQFLLWYDEGEERNRGNFPPRFSGRQFPNYSSELNVNALELEDSALYLCASSLRQGPGGIMLNTEAFFGQGTRLTVV.

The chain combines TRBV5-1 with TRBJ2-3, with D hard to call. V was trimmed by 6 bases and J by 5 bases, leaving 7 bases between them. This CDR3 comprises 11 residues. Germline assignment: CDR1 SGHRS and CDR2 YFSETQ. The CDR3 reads CASNYRDTQYF. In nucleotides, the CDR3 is TGCGCCAGCAACTACAGAGATACGCAGTATTTT. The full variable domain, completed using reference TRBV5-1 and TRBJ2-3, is KAGVTQTPRYLIKTRGQQVTLSCSPISGHRSVSWYQQTPGQGLQFLFEYFSETQRNKGNFPGRFSGRQFSNSRSEMNVSTLELGDSALYLCASNYRDTQYFGPGTRLTVL.

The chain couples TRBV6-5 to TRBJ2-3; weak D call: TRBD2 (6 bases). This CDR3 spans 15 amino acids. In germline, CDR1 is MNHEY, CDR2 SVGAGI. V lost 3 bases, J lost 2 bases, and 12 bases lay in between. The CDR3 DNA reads TGTGCCAGCAGTTATACGGGAGCGTACACAGATACGCAGTATTTT. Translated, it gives CASSYTGAYTDTQYF.

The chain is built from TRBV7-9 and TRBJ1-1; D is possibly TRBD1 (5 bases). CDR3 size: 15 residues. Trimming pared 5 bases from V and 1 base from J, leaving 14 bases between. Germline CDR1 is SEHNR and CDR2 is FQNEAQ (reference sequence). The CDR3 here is CASSPGLTENTEAFF. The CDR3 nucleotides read TGTGCCAGCAGCCCTGGCTTGACAGAGAACACTGAAGCTTTCTTT.

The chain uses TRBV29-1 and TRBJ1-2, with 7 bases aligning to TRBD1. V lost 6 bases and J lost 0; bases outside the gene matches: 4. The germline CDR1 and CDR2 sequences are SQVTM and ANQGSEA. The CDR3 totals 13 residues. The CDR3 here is CSVVDRANYGYTF. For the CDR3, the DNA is TGCAGCGTCGTAGACAGGGCTAACTATGGCTACACCTTC. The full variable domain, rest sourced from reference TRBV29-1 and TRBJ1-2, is SAVISQKPSRDICQRGTSLTIQCQVDSQVTMMFWYRQQPGQSLTLIATANQGSEATYESGFVIDKFPISRPNLTFSTLTVSNMSPEDSSIYLCSVVDRANYGYTFGSGTRLTVV.

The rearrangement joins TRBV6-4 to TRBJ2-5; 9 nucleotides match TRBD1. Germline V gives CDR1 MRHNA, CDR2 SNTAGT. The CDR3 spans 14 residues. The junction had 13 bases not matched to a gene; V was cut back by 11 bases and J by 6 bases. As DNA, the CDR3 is TGTGCCGGCCGGGACAGGGCGGAGGGAAAGACCCAGTACTTC. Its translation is CAGRDRAEGKTQYF.

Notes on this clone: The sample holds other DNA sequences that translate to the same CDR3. The CDR3 DNA follows: TGCGCCAGCAGCACGGGACAGCTAGATTCACCCCTCCACTTT. This gives the protein CASSTGQLDSPLHF. This sequence joins TRBV5-1 and TRBJ1-6; 7 bases agree with TRBD1. The CDR3 length is 14 residues. Germline CDR1 is SGHRS and CDR2 is YFSETQ. The V segment lost 4 bases and the J segment 8 bases; nucleotides outside the gene matches: 6.

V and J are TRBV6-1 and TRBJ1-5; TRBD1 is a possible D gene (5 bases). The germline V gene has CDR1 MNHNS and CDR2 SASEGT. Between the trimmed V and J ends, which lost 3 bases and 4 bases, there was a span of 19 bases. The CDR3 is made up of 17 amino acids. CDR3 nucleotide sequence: TGTGCCAGCAGTGAGGTACCGGGACCGACTTATAATCAGCCCCAGCATTTT. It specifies CASSEVPGPTYNQPQHF.

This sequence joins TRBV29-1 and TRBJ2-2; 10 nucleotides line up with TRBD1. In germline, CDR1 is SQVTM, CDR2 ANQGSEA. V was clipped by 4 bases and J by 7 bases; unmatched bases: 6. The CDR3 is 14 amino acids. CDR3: CSVGQGAGDGELFF. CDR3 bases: TGCAGCGTTGGACAGGGGGCAGGGGACGGGGAGCTGTTTTTT.